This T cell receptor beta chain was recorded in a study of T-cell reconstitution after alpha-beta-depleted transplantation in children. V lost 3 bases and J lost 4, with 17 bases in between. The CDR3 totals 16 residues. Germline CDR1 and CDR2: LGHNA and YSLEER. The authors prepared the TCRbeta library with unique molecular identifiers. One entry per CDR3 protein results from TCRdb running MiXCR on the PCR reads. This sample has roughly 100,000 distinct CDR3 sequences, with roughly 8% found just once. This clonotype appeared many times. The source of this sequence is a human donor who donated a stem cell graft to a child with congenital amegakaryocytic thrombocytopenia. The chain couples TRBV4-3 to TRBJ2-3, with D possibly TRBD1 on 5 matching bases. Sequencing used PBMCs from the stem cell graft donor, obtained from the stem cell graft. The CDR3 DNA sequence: TGCGCCAGCAGCCACAACCCACCAGGGTGCGCAGATACGCAGTATTTT. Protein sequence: CASSHNPPGCADTQYF.